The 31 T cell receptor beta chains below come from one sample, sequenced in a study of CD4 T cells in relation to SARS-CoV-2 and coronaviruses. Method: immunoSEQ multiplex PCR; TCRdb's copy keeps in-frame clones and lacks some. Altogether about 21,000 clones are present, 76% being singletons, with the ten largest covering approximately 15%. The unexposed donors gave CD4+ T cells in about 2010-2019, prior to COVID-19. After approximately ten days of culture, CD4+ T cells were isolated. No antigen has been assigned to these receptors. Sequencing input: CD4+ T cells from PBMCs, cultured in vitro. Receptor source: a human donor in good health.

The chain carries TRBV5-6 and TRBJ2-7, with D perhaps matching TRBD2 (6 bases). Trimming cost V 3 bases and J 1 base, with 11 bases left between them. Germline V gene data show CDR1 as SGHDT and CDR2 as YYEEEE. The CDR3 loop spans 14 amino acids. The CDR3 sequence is CASSSYGTSYEQYF. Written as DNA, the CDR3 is TGTGCCAGCAGCTCCTATGGGACTTCCTACGAGCAGTACTTC.

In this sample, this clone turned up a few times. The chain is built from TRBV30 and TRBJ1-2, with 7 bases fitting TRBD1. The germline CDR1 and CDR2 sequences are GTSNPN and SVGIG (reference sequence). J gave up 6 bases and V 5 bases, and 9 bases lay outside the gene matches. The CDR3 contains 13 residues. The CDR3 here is CAWRAGGVDGYTF. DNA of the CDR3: TGTGCCTGGCGGGCAGGGGGAGTGGATGGCTACACCTTC.

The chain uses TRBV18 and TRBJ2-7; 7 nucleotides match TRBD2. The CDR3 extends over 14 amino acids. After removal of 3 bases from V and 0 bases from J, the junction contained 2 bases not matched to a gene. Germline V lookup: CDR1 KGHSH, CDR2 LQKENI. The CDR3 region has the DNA TGTGCCAGCTCACCGGGGGGGACCTCCTACGAGCAGTACTTC. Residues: CASSPGGTSYEQYF.

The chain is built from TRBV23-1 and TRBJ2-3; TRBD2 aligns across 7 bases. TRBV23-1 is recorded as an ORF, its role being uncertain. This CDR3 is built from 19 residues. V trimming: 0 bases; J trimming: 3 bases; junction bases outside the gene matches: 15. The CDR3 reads CASSQSRTGGVSRTDTQYF. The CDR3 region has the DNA TGCGCCAGCAGTCAATCTCGGACGGGAGGTGTTAGTAGGACAGATACGCAGTATTTT.

The DNA of the CDR3 is TGTGCCAGCAGCCTGGGACCGGGACAGGAAGCTTTCTTT. Protein product: CASSLGPGQEAFF. This chain links TRBV5-5 with TRBJ1-1; 7 positions agree with TRBD1. J was trimmed by 8 bases and V by 4 bases; bases with no gene match: 8. Germline lookup yields CDR1 SGHKS and CDR2 YYEKEE (reference sequence). The CDR3 has 13 residues.

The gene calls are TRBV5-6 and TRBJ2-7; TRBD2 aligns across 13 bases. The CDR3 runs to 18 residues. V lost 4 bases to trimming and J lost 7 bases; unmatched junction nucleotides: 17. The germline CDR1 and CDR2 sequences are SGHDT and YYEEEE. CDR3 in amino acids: CASSPGLAGVIASGEQYF. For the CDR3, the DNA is TGTGCCAGCAGCCCCGGACTAGCGGGAGTCATAGCCTCGGGGGAGCAGTACTTC. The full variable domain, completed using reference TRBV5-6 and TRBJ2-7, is DAGVTQSPTHLIKTRGQQVTLRCSPKSGHDTVSWYQQALGQGPQFIFQYYEEEERQRGNFPDRFSGHQFPNYSSELNVNALLLGDSALYLCASSPGLAGVIASGEQYFGPGTRLTVT.

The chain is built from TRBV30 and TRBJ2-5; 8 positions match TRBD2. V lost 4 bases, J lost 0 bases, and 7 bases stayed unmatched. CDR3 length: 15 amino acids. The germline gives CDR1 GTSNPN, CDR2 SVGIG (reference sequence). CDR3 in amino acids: CAWTPGTRDQETQYF. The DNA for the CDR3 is TGTGCCTGGACCCCCGGGACTAGAGACCAAGAGACCCAGTACTTC.

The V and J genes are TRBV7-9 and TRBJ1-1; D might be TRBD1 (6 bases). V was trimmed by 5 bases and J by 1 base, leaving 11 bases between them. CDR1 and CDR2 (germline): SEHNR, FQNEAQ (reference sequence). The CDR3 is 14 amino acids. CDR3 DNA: TGTGCCAGCAGCGAAGGAGGGGGGAACACTGAAGCTTTCTTT. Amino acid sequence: CASSEGGGNTEAFF.

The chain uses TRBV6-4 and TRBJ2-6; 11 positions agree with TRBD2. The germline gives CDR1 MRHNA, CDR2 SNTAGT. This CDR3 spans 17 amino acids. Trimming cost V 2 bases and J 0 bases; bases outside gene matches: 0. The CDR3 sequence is CASSDGTSGSGANVLTF. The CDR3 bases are TGTGCCAGCAGTGACGGGACTAGCGGCTCTGGGGCCAACGTCCTGACTTTC.

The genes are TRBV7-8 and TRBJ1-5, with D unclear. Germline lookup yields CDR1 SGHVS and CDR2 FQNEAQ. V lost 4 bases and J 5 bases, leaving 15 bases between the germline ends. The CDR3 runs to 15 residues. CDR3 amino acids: CASSSEALGDQPQHF. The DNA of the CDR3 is TGTGCCAGCAGCTCCGAGGCATTAGGAGATCAGCCCCAGCATTTT.

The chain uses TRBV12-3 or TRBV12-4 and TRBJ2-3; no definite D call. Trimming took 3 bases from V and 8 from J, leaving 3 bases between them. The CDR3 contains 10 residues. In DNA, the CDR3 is TGTGCCAGCAGTTTTCGTACGCAGTATTTT. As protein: CASSFRTQYF.

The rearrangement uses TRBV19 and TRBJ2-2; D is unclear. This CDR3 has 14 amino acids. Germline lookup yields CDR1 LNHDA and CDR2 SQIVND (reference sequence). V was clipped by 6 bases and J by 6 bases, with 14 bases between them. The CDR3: CASRAVQVPGELFF. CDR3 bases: TGTGCCAGTAGGGCGGTCCAGGTCCCCGGGGAGCTGTTTTTT.

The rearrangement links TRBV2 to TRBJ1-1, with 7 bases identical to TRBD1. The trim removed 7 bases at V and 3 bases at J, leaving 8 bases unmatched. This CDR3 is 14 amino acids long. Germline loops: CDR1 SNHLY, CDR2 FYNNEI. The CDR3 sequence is CASKRDSGHTEAFF. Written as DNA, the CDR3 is TGTGCCAGCAAAAGGGACAGTGGCCACACTGAAGCTTTCTTT.

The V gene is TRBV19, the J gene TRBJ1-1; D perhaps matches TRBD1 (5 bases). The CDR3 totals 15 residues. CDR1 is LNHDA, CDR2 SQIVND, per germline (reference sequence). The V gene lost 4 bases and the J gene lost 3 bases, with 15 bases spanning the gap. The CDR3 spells CASSTLGGSDTEAFF. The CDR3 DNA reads TGTGCCAGTAGTACTCTGGGGGGGTCGGACACTGAAGCTTTCTTT.

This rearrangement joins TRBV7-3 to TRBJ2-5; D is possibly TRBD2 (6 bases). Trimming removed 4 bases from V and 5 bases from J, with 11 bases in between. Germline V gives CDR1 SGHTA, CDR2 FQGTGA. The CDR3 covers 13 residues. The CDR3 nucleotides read TGTGCCAGCAGCTCCGCGGGGCCCGAGACCCAGTACTTC. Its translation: CASSSAGPETQYF.

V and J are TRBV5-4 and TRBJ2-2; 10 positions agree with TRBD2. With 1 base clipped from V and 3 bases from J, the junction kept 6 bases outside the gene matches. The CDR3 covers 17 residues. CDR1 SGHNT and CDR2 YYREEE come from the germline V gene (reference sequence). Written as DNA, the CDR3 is TGTGCCAGCAGCTTGAAGCCTAGCGGGAGTGACACCGGGGAGCTGTTTTTT. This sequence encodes CASSLKPSGSDTGELFF.

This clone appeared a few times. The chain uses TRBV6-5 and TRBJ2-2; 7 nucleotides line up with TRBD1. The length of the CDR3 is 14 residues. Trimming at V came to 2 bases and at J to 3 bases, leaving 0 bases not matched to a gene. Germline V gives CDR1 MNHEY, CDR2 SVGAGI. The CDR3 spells CASSYDRDTGELFF. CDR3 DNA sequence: TGTGCCAGCAGTTACGACAGGGACACCGGGGAGCTGTTTTTT.

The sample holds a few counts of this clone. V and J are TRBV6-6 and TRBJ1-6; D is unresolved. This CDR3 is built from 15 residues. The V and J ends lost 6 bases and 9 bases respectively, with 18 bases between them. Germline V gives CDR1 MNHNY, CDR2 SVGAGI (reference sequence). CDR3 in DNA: TGTGCCAGCAGAAACGTTGAGGGTGAAGGTTCACCCCTCCACTTT. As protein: CASRNVEGEGSPLHF.

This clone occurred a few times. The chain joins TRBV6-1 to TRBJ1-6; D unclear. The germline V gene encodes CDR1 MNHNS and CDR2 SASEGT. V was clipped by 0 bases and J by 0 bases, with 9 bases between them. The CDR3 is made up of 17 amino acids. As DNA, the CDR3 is TGTGCCAGCAGTGAAGCCGGCGGGAGCTCCTATAATTCACCCCTCCACTTT. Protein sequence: CASSEAGGSSYNSPLHF.

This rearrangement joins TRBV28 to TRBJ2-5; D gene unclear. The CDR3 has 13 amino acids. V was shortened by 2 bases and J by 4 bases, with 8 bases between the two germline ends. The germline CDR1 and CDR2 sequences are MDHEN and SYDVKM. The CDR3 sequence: CASSLPSTETQYF. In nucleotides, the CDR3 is TGTGCCAGCAGTTTACCCTCGACAGAGACCCAGTACTTC.

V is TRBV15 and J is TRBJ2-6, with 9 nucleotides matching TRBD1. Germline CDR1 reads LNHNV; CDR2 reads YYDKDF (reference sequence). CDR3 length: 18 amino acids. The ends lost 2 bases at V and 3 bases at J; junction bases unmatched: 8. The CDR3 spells CATSRTGTGFIGANVLTF. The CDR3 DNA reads TGTGCCACCAGCAGAACCGGGACAGGGTTTATTGGGGCCAACGTCCTGACTTTC.

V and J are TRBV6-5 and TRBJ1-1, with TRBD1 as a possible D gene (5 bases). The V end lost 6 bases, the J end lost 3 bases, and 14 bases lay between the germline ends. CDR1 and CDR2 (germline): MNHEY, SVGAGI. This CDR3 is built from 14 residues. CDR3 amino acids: CASRTGGYYTEAFF. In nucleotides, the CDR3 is TGTGCCAGCAGGACTGGGGGGTATTACACTGAAGCTTTCTTT.

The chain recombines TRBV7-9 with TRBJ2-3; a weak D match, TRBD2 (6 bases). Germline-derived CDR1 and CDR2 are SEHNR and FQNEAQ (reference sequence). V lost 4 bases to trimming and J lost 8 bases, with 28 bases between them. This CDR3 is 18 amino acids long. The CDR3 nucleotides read TGTGCCAGCAGCTCCCGTGAAACTAGCTGGGATTCTACGGGTACGCAGTATTTT. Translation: CASSSRETSWDSTGTQYF.

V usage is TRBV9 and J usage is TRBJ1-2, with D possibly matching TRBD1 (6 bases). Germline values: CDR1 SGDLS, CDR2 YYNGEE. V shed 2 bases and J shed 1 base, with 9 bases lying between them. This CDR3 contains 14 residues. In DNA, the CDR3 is TGTGCCAGCAGCGTGGGACATCTTAACTATGGCTACACCTTC. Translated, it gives CASSVGHLNYGYTF.

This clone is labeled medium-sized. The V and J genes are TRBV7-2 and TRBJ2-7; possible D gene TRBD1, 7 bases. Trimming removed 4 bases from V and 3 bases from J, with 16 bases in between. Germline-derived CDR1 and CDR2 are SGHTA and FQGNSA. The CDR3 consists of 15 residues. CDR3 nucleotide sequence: TGTGCCAGCAGCTCCCAGGGGGGCGGAGGCTACGAGCAGTACTTC. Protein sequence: CASSSQGGGGYEQYF.

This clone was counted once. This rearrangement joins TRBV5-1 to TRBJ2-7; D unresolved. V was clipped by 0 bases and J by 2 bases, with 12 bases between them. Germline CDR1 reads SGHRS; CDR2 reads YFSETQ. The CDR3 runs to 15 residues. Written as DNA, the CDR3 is TGCGCCAGCAGCTTGGTTTTCGGCAGCCCCTACGAGCAGTACTTC. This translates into CASSLVFGSPYEQYF.

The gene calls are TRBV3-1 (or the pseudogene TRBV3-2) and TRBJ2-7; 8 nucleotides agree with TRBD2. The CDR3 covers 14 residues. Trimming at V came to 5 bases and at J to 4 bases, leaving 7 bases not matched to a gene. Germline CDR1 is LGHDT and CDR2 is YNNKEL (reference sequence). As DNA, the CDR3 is TGTGCCAGCAGCTCCGGGACTAGAGTTTACGAGCAGTACTTC. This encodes CASSSGTRVYEQYF.

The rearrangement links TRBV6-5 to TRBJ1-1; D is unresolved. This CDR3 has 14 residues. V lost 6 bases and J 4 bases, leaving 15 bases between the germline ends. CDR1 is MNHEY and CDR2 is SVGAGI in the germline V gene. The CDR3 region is CASSVTVRVTEAFF. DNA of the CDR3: TGTGCCAGCAGCGTTACGGTGAGGGTCACTGAAGCTTTCTTT.

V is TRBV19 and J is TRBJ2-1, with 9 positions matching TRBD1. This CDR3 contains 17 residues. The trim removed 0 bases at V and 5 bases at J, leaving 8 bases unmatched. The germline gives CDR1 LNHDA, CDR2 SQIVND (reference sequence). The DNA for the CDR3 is TGTGCCAGTAGTATAGACTGGGACAGGGACTTCCACAATGAGCAGTTCTTC. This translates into CASSIDWDRDFHNEQFF.

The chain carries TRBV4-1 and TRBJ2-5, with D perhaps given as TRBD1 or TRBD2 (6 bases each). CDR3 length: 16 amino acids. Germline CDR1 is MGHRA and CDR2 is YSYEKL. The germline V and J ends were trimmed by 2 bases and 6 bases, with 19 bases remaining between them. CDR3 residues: CASSQLSLGGRQTQYF. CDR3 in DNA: TGCGCCAGCAGCCAACTCTCCCTGGGGGGCAGACAGACCCAGTACTTC.

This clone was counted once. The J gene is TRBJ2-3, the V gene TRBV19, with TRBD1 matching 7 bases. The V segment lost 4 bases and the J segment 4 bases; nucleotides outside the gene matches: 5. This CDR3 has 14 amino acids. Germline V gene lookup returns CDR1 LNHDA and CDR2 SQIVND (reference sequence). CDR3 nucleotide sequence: TGTGCCAGTAGTAGAGGACAGGAATCAGATACGCAGTATTTT. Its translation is CASSRGQESDTQYF.